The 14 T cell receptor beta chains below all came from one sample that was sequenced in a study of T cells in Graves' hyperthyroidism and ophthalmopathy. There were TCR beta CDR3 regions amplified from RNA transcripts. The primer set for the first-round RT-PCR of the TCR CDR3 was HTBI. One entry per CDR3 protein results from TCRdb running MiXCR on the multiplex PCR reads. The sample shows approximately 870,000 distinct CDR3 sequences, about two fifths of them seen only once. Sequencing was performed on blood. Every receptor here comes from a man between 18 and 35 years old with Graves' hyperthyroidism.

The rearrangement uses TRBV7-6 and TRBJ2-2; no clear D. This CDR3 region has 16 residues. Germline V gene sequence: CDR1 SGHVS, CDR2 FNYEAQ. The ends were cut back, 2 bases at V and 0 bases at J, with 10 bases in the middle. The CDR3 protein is CASSLSRQANTGELFF. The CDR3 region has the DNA TGTGCCAGCAGCTTAAGCAGGCAGGCGAACACCGGGGAGCTGTTTTTT. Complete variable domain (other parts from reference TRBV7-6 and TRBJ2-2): GAGVSQSPRYKVTKRGQDVALRCDPISGHVSLYWYRQALGQGPEFLTYFNYEAQQDKSGLPNDRFSAERPEGSISTLTIQRTEQRDSAMYRCASSLSRQANTGELFFGEGSRLTVL.

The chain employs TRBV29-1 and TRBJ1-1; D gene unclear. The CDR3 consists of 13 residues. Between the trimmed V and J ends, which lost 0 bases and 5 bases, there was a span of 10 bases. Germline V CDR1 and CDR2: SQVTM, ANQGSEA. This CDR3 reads CSVEDRRRTEAFF. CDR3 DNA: TGCAGCGTTGAAGATCGGAGGAGGACTGAAGCTTTCTTT.

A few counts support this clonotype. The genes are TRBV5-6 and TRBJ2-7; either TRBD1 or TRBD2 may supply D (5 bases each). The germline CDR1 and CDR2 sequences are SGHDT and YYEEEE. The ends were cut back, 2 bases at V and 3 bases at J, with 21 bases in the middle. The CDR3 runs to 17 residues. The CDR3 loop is CASSLPGRQPMIYEQYF. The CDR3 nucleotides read TGTGCCAGCAGCTTACCGGGACGGCAACCCATGATCTACGAGCAGTACTTC.

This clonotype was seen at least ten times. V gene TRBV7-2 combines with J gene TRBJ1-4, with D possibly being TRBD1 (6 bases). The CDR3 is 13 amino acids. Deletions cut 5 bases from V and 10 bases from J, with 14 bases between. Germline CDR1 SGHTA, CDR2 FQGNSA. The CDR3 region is CASSPKGGGKLFF. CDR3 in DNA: TGTGCCAGCAGCCCGAAGGGGGGCGGAAAACTGTTTTTT.

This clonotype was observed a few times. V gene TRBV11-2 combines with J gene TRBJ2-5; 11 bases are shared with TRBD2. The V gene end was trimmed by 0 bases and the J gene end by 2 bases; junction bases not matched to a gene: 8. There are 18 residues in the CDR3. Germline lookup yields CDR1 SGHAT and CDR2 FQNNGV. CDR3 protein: CASSLEIAGGPRQETQYF. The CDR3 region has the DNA TGTGCCAGCAGCTTAGAGATAGCGGGGGGGCCGAGGCAAGAGACCCAGTACTTC.

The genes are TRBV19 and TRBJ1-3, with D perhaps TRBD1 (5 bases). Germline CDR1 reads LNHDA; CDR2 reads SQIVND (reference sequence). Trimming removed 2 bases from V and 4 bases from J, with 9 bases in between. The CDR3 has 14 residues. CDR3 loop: CASSIPGTGNTIYF. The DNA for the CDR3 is TGTGCCAGTAGTATACCAGGGACCGGAAACACCATATATTTT.

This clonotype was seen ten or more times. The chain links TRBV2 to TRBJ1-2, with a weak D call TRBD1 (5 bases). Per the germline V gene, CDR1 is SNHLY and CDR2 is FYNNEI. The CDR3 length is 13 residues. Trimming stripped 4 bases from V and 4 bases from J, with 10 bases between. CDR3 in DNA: TGTGCCAGCAGTGCGACAGAAATCTATGGCTACACCTTC. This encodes CASSATEIYGYTF. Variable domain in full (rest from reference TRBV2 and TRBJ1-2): EPEVTQTPSHQVTQMGQEVILRCVPISNHLYFYWYRQILGQKVEFLVSFYNNEISEKSEIFDDQFSVERPDGSNFTLKIRSTKLEDSAMYFCASSATEIYGYTFGSGTRLTVV.

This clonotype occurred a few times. CDR3 in amino acids: CAIAPLPSSYEQYF. In DNA, the CDR3 is TGTGCCATCGCCCCCCTCCCTAGCTCCTACGAGCAGTACTTC. The rearrangement uses TRBV10-3 and TRBJ2-7; no clear D gene. From germline, CDR1 is ENHRY and CDR2 SYGVKD. The CDR3 is made up of 14 amino acids. Between the trimmed V and J ends, which lost 8 bases and 0 bases, there was a span of 14 bases.

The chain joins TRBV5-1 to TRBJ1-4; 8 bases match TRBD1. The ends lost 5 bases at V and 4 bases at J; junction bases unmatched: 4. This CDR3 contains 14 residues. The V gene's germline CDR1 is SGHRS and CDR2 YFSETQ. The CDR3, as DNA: TGCGCCAGCAGACGCGACAGGGGTAATGAAAAACTGTTTTTT. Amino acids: CASRRDRGNEKLFF.

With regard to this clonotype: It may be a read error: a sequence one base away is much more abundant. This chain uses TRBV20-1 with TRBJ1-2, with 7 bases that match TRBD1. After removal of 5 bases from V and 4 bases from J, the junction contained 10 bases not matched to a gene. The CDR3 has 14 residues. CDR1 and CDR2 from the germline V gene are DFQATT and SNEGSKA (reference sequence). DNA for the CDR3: TGCAGTGCTGGCTTGACAGGGTCAGCCTATGGCTACACCTTC. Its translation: CSAGLTGSAYGYTF.

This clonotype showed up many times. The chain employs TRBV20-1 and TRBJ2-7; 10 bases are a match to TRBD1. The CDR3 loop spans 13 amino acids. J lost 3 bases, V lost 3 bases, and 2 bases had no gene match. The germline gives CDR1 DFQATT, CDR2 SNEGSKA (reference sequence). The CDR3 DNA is TGCAGTGCTAGCGGGGACAGGGGCTACGAGCAGTACTTC. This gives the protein CSASGDRGYEQYF.

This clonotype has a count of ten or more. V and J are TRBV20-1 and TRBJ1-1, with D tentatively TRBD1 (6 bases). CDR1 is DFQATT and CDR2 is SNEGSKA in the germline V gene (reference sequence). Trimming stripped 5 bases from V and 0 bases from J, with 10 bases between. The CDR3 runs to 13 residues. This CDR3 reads CSALQGMNTEAFF. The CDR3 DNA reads TGCAGTGCTTTACAGGGCATGAACACTGAAGCTTTCTTT.

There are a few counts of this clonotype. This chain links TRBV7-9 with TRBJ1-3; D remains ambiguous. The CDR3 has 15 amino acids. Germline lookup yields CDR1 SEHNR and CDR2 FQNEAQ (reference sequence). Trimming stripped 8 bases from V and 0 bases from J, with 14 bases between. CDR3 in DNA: TGTGCCAGCTCACCACCTTCTCACTCTGGAAACACCATATATTTT. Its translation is CASSPPSHSGNTIYF.

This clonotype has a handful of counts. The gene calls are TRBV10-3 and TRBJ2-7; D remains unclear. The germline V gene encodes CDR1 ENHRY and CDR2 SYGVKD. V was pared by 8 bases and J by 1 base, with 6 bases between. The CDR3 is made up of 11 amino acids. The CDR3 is CAIADSYEQYF. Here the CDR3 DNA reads TGTGCCATCGCGGATTCCTACGAGCAGTACTTC.